Listed here are 17 T cell receptor beta chains from one sample, sequenced in a study of T-cell reconstitution after alpha-beta-depleted transplantation in children. Library preparation (for TCRbeta) was performed with unique molecular identifiers. Using its own MiXCR run on the PCR reads, TCRdb lists one record per CDR3 protein. The sample comprises about 510,000 distinct CDR3 sequences, 11% of which are singletons, and about 14% rests with the top ten. The material was PBMCs, mostly from graft donor cells, obtained 180 days after TCRalphabeta/CD19-depleted stem cell transplant. These receptors originate from a female patient younger than 10 who had a stem cell transplant for aplastic anemia, so the T cells may come from the graft donor.

The chain joins TRBV5-1 to TRBJ1-1, with 10 bases that match TRBD1. The trim removed 4 bases at V and 4 bases at J, leaving 7 bases unmatched. This CDR3 is 15 amino acids long. In germline, CDR1 is SGHRS, CDR2 YFSETQ. The CDR3 region is CASSDRDRGRTEAFF. The DNA of the CDR3 is TGCGCCAGCAGCGACCGGGACAGGGGTCGCACTGAAGCTTTCTTT.

This clonotype has only a few counts. The chain employs TRBV25-1 and TRBJ2-1, with TRBD2 matching 8 bases. Trimming removed 1 base from V and 8 bases from J; junction bases left unmatched: 7. The CDR3 is 15 amino acids. The germline V gene has CDR1 MGHDK and CDR2 SYGVNS. The CDR3 protein is CASSEFGGDGYEQFF. The CDR3 region has the DNA TGTGCCAGCAGTGAATTCGGGGGGGATGGGTATGAGCAGTTCTTC.

The chain has TRBV5-1 and TRBJ2-3; D uncertain. Between the trimmed V and J ends, which lost 1 base and 6 bases, there was a span of 9 bases. Germline values: CDR1 SGHRS, CDR2 YFSETQ. The CDR3 sequence is 13 residues long. CDR3 loop: CASSLWVSDTQYF. In DNA, the CDR3 is TGCGCCAGCAGCTTGTGGGTTTCGGATACGCAGTATTTT.

The chain joins TRBV12-3 or TRBV12-4 to TRBJ2-2; D might be TRBD1 or TRBD2, each matching 5 bases. The CDR3 is made up of 13 amino acids. Trimming removed 10 bases from V and 3 bases from J, with 12 bases in between. The CDR3 bases are TGTGCCAACCGGGACGGACACACCGGGGAGCTGTTTTTT. It translates to CANRDGHTGELFF.

The chain couples TRBV7-9 to TRBJ2-7, with 8 bases matching TRBD2. Germline V lookup: CDR1 SEHNR, CDR2 FQNEAQ (reference sequence). The CDR3 sequence is 15 residues long. V lost 3 bases and J lost 6; bases outside the gene matches: 10. The CDR3 is CASSFLQRERGEQYF. The DNA for the CDR3 is TGTGCCAGCAGCTTCCTTCAGCGGGAGAGGGGCGAGCAGTACTTC.

The chain has TRBV7-2 and TRBJ2-7; D is perhaps TRBD2 (6 bases). Germline V gene data show CDR1 as SGHTA and CDR2 as FQGNSA. The germline V and J ends were trimmed by 1 base and 2 bases, with 9 bases remaining between them. The CDR3 length is 14 residues. CDR3 DNA: TGTGCCAGCAGCTTAGTAGCGGATACCTACGAGCAGTACTTC. Protein product: CASSLVADTYEQYF.

This clonotype has a handful of counts. The chain combines TRBV5-1 with TRBJ1-1, with a possible D match to TRBD1 (5 bases). The V end lost 6 bases, the J end lost 1 base, and 13 bases lay between the germline ends. This CDR3 comprises 14 residues. CDR1 and CDR2 from the germline V gene are SGHRS and YFSETQ. The CDR3 region has the DNA TGCGCCAGCAACAATTTGGGGGGGAACACTGAAGCTTTCTTT. Its translation: CASNNLGGNTEAFF.

V and J are TRBV12-3 or TRBV12-4 and TRBJ2-3; 8 bases match TRBD2. With 3 bases clipped from V and 3 bases from J, the junction kept 11 bases outside the gene matches. This CDR3 has 17 residues. CDR3 DNA sequence: TGTGCCAGCAGTTTGACCATTAAGCGGGAGCGGACAGATACGCAGTATTTT. It specifies CASSLTIKRERTDTQYF.

V and J are TRBV6-1 and TRBJ2-7; 8 bases match TRBD1. V shed 4 bases and J 4 bases; nucleotides not matched to a gene: 6. From germline, CDR1 is MNHNS and CDR2 SASEGT. This CDR3 spans 14 amino acids. DNA of the CDR3: TGTGCCAGCAGTGGCCGGGACAGGCCTTACGAGCAGTACGTC. Protein product: CASSGRDRPYEQYV.

The CDR3 region is CASSHRGPGWLFF. The CDR3 nucleotides are TGTGCCAGCAGCCACAGGGGGCCGGGCTGGCTGTTTTTT. The chain couples TRBV21-1 to TRBJ2-2; the DNA was not compared with TRBD1, the D call given in the table. TRBV21-1 is recorded as a pseudogene. CDR3 length: 13 amino acids.

The J gene is TRBJ2-7, the V gene TRBV15; 11 bases are a match to TRBD2. The CDR3 spans 20 residues. V trimming: 0 bases; J trimming: 3 bases; junction bases outside the gene matches: 16. Germline assignment: CDR1 LNHNV and CDR2 YYDKDF (reference sequence). CDR3 coding DNA: TGTGCCACCAGCAGAGATAAGGGGGGGACTAGCGGACCTACTAGCTACGAGCAGTACTTC. It is translated as CATSRDKGGTSGPTSYEQYF.

In its sample, this clonotype was seen many times. This sequence joins TRBV7-2 and TRBJ2-3, with D possibly being TRBD1 or TRBD2 (6 bases each). This CDR3 is built from 13 residues. Between the trimmed V and J ends, which lost 6 bases and 3 bases, there was a span of 10 bases. Germline V gives CDR1 SGHTA, CDR2 FQGNSA. CDR3 protein: CASRRGGTDTQYF. CDR3 in DNA: TGTGCCAGCAGACGAGGGGGGACAGATACGCAGTATTTT.

There are a few counts of this clonotype. V is TRBV12-3 or TRBV12-4 and J is TRBJ2-7, with TRBD1 matching 7 bases. The CDR3 length is 15 residues. Trimming took 6 bases from V and 4 from J; bases not matched to a gene: 12. The DNA for the CDR3 is TGTGCCAGCAGGTCTGGGACAGCTAAACGGTACGAGCAGTACTTC. It encodes CASRSGTAKRYEQYF.

This clonotype was found many times. The V gene is TRBV20-1, the J gene TRBJ2-1; the match to TRBD1 covers 8 bases. V was clipped by 6 bases and J by 8 bases; unmatched bases: 9. CDR3 length: 13 amino acids. Germline loops: CDR1 DFQATT, CDR2 SNEGSKA (reference sequence). The CDR3 region has the DNA TGCAGTGCCCCTCCGACAGGGGAATATGAGCAGTTCTTC. Its translation is CSAPPTGEYEQFF.

In its sample, this clonotype was seen a few times. The chain is built from TRBV20-1 and TRBJ2-7; D is unclear. Trimming removed 2 bases at V and 0 bases at J, with 8 bases between. CDR3 length: 13 amino acids. CDR1 is DFQATT, CDR2 SNEGSKA, per germline (reference sequence). CDR3 sequence (DNA): TGCAGTGCTAGAAACGGAGACTCCTACGAGCAGTACTTC. Translating it yields CSARNGDSYEQYF.

This clonotype was observed a few times. The chain couples TRBV5-1 to TRBJ2-1; tentative D call: TRBD2 (6 bases). V lost 6 bases and J 10 bases, leaving 23 bases between the germline ends. Germline V CDR1 and CDR2: SGHRS, YFSETQ. This CDR3 comprises 15 residues. CDR3 DNA: TGCGCCAGCAATAGCGGAACTATACAAATGGGGGAGCAGTTCTTC. It translates to CASNSGTIQMGEQFF. Full variable domain (outside the CDR3, taken from reference TRBV5-1 and TRBJ2-1): KAGVTQTPRYLIKTRGQQVTLSCSPISGHRSVSWYQQTPGQGLQFLFEYFSETQRNKGNFPGRFSGRQFSNSRSEMNVSTLELGDSALYLCASNSGTIQMGEQFFGPGTRLTVL.

In this sample, this clonotype turned up a few times. The rearrangement uses TRBV6-2 or TRBV6-3 and TRBJ2-7; no clear D. This CDR3 has 12 amino acids. Germline lookup yields CDR1 MNHEY and CDR2 SVGEGT. The germline V and J ends were trimmed by 10 bases and 3 bases, with 13 bases remaining between them. The chain's CDR3 is CATQLGDYEQYF. Here the CDR3 DNA reads TGTGCCACCCAGTTAGGAGACTACGAGCAGTACTTC.